This T cell receptor (beta chain) was sequenced in a study of regulatory T cells in long-lasting Graves disease. In building TCR beta libraries, iRepertoire HTBI primers were used together with Arm-PCR of CDR3 regions. TCRdb fed the multiplex PCR reads into MiXCR, producing one record per CDR3 protein. The repertoire includes about 220,000 distinct CDR3 sequences, around a fifth of them detected once, and 12% sits in the top ten. The germline V gene has CDR1 LGHNA and CDR2 YNFKEQ. The CDR3 length is 13 residues. J lost 8 bases, V lost 5 bases, and 7 bases had no gene match. Of note for this clonotype: A read error is possible here, since a much larger clone lies one base away.

Sample time point: newly diagnosed GD, antithyroid drugs for less than 3 months. There was RNA extracted from PBMCs, and the TCR library was made from it. In addition, the sample was reused for a study of T cells in Graves' hyperthyroidism and ophthalmopathy. That source reports: Criteria for exclusion of patients were uncontrolled infection, other autoimmune disease, pregnancy or lactation.

The chain joins TRBV4-2 to TRBJ1-1; 8 positions match TRBD1. The sample here was peripheral blood mononuclear cells (PBMCs), taken at new diagnosis, from a patient treated with antithyroid drugs. This receptor was obtained from a woman in her 30s with Graves disease. The CDR3 sequence: CASSKNRGWEAFF. The DNA of the CDR3 is TGTGCCAGCAGCAAAAACAGGGGGTGGGAAGCTTTCTTT.